This TCR beta chain was recorded in a study of blood T cells in healthy people across ages. This clonotype has a single count. The antigen remains unidentified. The study, taken as a whole, reports: Naive CD4+ cell counts and diversity both ran higher in long-lived than in aged donors.

The germline V gene encodes CDR1 DFQATT and CDR2 SNEGSKA (reference sequence). CDR3 length equals 14 residues. The germline V and J ends were trimmed by 3 bases and 9 bases, with 18 bases remaining between them. It was with a sample-barcoded 5' primer and a J-beta primer mix that a second PCR of roughly 7 to 12 cycles was run. All samples yielded 3 million or more CDR3-containing paired-end reads. TCRdb re-derived calls from the 5' RACE reads in MiXCR, one entry per CDR3 protein. The sample records some 1.7 million distinct CDR3 sequences, about 28% being singletons. Each individual donor underwent a draw of 8.5 to 10 milliliters of peripheral blood. PBMCs, at least 6.5 million per sample, were isolated.

The sample consisted of blood. V usage is TRBV20-1 and J usage is TRBJ2-1, with no clear D. The origin of this receptor is a woman in her twenties or thirties in good health. Here the CDR3 DNA reads TGCAGTGCTAGTGGGCAGGCCGACCTGGGTGAGCAGTTCTTC. Translation gives CSASGQADLGEQFF.